The sample holds a few counts of the clone carrying this T cell receptor beta chain. Its antigen remains unknown. Method: immunoSEQ multiplex PCR; TCRdb's copy keeps in-frame clones and lacks some. Seen here are over 120,000 clones, 80% to 90% observed once, and the top ten hold about 8%. The source of the sample is a study of T cell responses to AZD1222 COVID-19 vaccine. Across the study: Pooling was applied to second doses at about 4 or about 12 weeks.

Study results and limitations: Clonal diversity was possibly underestimated, and the donors were mostly white British, with more females.

The CDR3 contains 17 residues. V lost 0 bases and J 8 bases, leaving 19 bases between the germline ends. The germline gives CDR1 LGHNA, CDR2 YNFKEQ. The TCR originated in an adult in good health. The starting material was peripheral blood, obtained on day 0 of AZD1222 vaccination. The rearrangement links TRBV4-2 to TRBJ1-4, with D perhaps matching TRBD1 (5 bases). This CDR3 is CASSQDETSGFGEKLFF. The CDR3 DNA follows: TGTGCCAGCAGCCAAGACGAAACCTCAGGGTTCGGGGAAAAACTGTTTTTT.